This T cell receptor (beta chain) was identified during a study of cytomegalovirus exposure and HLA in healthy donors. PCR involved 60 Vbeta and 13 Jbeta primers. Authors' methods: There were about 80 million unique TCR beta chains by a later count, and some 10 million of them were shared. Libraries were prepared by immunoSEQ multiplex PCR; TCRdb keeps only in-frame clonotypes and omits some of them. V, J and clone size were drawn from that table, and D and trimming were deduced from the DNA. This sample yields some 93,000 clones, of which around 10% are seen a single time; around 4.9% belongs to the top ten. This clone was found a few times. What it binds is not known. The study's findings and limits: Within an earlier analysis, most TCR beta V segments proved productive either about 87% or about 30% of the time.

Specimen: PBMCs. The clonotype originates from a man aged 50-59 years in good health and CMV-seropositive.

The CDR3 sequence is CAWSPGGMNTEAFF. CDR3 bases: TGTGCCTGGAGTCCGGGAGGCATGAACACTGAAGCTTTCTTT. The rearrangement uses TRBV30 and TRBJ1-1; D remains ambiguous. Germline CDR1 is GTSNPN and CDR2 is SVGIG (reference sequence). Trimming stripped 2 bases from V and 0 bases from J, with 10 bases between. This CDR3 contains 14 residues.